This passage covers 25 T cell receptor beta chains from one sample sequenced in a study of CD8 T cells in ankylosing spondylitis. Findings and caveats of the study: Typical of ankylosing spondylitis blood, it appeared, was a TCR beta motif of fewer than 10 highly homologous variants.

Using its own MiXCR run on the 5' RACE reads, TCRdb lists one record per CDR3 protein. This sample carries 450,000 to 550,000 distinct CDR3 sequences, approximately 5% of them seen once, and the ten largest clones take around 3.5%. Their cognate antigens are unknown. Sequencing was done on a sample of blood, either unsorted or a sorted T cell fraction (not recorded which). The receptors shown here come from a male donor with ankylosing spondylitis.

The sample holds a few counts of this clonotype. This sequence joins TRBV27 and TRBJ2-7; 7 positions match TRBD1. Germline V lookup: CDR1 MNHEY, CDR2 SMNVEV (reference sequence). The CDR3 has 16 residues. The junction had 13 bases not matched to a gene; V was cut back by 6 bases and J by 2 bases. CDR3 DNA sequence: TGTGCCAGCAGGACATTGAGCCGACAGGGCCCCTACGAGCAGTACTTC. It is translated as CASRTLSRQGPYEQYF.

There are many counts of this clonotype. CDR3 coding DNA: TGTGCCAGCAGGAACCGGAGATCAAATCAGCCCCAGCATTTT. It specifies CASRNRRSNQPQHF. The chain employs TRBV28 and TRBJ1-5; D not certain. Germline CDR1 and CDR2: MDHEN and SYDVKM. The length of the CDR3 is 14 residues. Trimming removed 6 bases at V and 4 bases at J, with 13 bases between. The whole variable domain, remainder taken from reference TRBV28 and TRBJ1-5, is DVKVTQSSRYLVKRTGEKVFLECVQDMDHENMFWYRQDPGLGLRLIYFSYDVKMKEKGDIPEGYSVSREKKERFSLILESASTNQTSMYLCASRNRRSNQPQHFGDGTRLSIL.

This clonotype was seen repeatedly, ten times or more. The J gene is TRBJ2-5, the V gene TRBV7-2, with TRBD1 as a possible D gene (6 bases). This CDR3 comprises 14 residues. With 3 bases removed from V and 5 bases from J, the gap between germline ends came to 13 bases. The germline CDR1 and CDR2 sequences are SGHTA and FQGNSA. In nucleotides, the CDR3 is TGTGCCAGCAGCTTCAGTAGGGGGATCGAGACCCAGTACTTC. Translating gives CASSFSRGIETQYF. The full variable domain, with the rest looked up from reference TRBV7-2 and TRBJ2-5, is GAGVSQSPSNKVTEKGKDVELRCDPISGHTALYWYRQSLGQGLEFLIYFQGNSAPDKSGLPSDRFSAERTGGSVSTLTIQRTQQEDSAVYLCASSFSRGIETQYFGPGTRLLVL.

This clonotype was seen at least ten times. The chain links TRBV20-1 to TRBJ2-3, with 9 bases that match TRBD2. The V gene end was trimmed by 1 base and the J gene end by 6 bases; junction bases not matched to a gene: 11. The germline CDR1 and CDR2 sequences are DFQATT and SNEGSKA (reference sequence). This CDR3 is built from 16 residues. The DNA of the CDR3 is TGCAGTGCTAGAGTGGAGCGGGGGGCCCGGGGGGATACGCAGTATTTT. Amino acid sequence: CSARVERGARGDTQYF.

In this sample, this clonotype turned up a few times. The CDR3 DNA follows: TGTGCCACCAGCACCCGGACTACCGGGGAGCTGTTTTTT. It yields the protein CATSTRTTGELFF. The chain links TRBV15 to TRBJ2-2; the D gene is possibly TRBD2 (5 bases). Germline V gene data show CDR1 as LNHNV and CDR2 as YYDKDF (reference sequence). The CDR3 is made up of 13 amino acids. V lost 4 bases, J lost 5 bases, and 8 bases lay in between.

The table lists this clonotype with many counts. The chain employs TRBV5-1 and TRBJ2-5; the D call may be TRBD1 or TRBD2 (5 bases each). The V and J ends lost 4 bases and 0 bases respectively, with 10 bases between them. CDR3 length equals 14 residues. CDR1 is SGHRS, CDR2 YFSETQ, per germline. The CDR3, as DNA: TGCGCCAGCAGCCTAGGGACCAACCAAGAGACCCAGTACTTC. It yields the protein CASSLGTNQETQYF.

Ten or more counts support this clonotype. The V and J genes are TRBV11-2 and TRBJ2-7; TRBD2 is a possible D gene (6 bases). V was trimmed by 1 base and J by 2 bases, leaving 9 bases between them. Germline loops: CDR1 SGHAT, CDR2 FQNNGV. This CDR3 comprises 14 residues. CDR3 amino acids: CASSLAWEAYEQYF. The CDR3 coding sequence is TGTGCCAGCAGCTTAGCGTGGGAGGCCTACGAGCAGTACTTC.

In this sample, this clonotype turned up many times. The chain joins TRBV20-1 to TRBJ2-3; D not certain. The ends were cut back, 1 base at V and 4 bases at J, with 6 bases in the middle. The CDR3 runs 12 residues. The germline gives CDR1 DFQATT, CDR2 SNEGSKA (reference sequence). CDR3 DNA: TGCAGTGCTAGAGGATCGCCAGATACGCAGTATTTT. Its protein is CSARGSPDTQYF.

This clonotype was seen at least ten times. The chain recombines TRBV7-9 with TRBJ2-3; D is undetermined. The CDR3 has 14 residues. The germline V and J ends were trimmed by 3 bases and 0 bases, with 7 bases remaining between them. Germline V gives CDR1 SEHNR, CDR2 FQNEAQ (reference sequence). CDR3 nucleotide sequence: TGTGCCAGCAGCTTGAAGTTGAGCACAGATACGCAGTATTTT. Translated, it gives CASSLKLSTDTQYF.

This clonotype was seen at least ten times. The chain carries TRBV4-2 and TRBJ2-3, with 8 bases identical to TRBD2. Germline CDR1 reads LGHNA; CDR2 reads YNFKEQ. This CDR3 has 15 residues. After removal of 4 bases from V and 1 base from J, the junction contained 4 bases not matched to a gene. CDR3 loop: CASSPGGAGTDTQYF. CDR3 nucleotides: TGTGCCAGCAGCCCCGGGGGGGCGGGCACAGATACGCAGTATTTT.

The CDR3 loop is CASSEYYSSGNTIYF. The CDR3 nucleotides are TGTGCCAGCAGTGAATATTACAGCTCTGGAAACACCATATATTTT. The genes are TRBV25-1 and TRBJ1-3; D gene ambiguous. The CDR3 is made up of 15 amino acids. Germline V gives CDR1 MGHDK, CDR2 SYGVNS. V gave up 0 bases and J gave up 0 bases, with 6 bases separating them.

This clonotype was seen many times. The V gene is TRBV27, the J gene TRBJ2-2; D ambiguous. V was trimmed by 4 bases and J by 4 bases, leaving 7 bases between them. The CDR3 length is 13 residues. Germline V gives CDR1 MNHEY, CDR2 SMNVEV (reference sequence). In DNA, the CDR3 is TGTGCCAGCAGTTATAGCCTCACCGGGGAGCTGTTTTTT. It encodes CASSYSLTGELFF.

This clonotype was counted ten times or more. The chain is built from TRBV6-4 and TRBJ1-3; D perhaps matches TRBD1 (5 bases). In germline, CDR1 is MRHNA, CDR2 SNTAGT. The CDR3 is made up of 14 amino acids. The V end lost 5 bases, the J end lost 0 bases, and 8 bases lay between the germline ends. The CDR3 bases are TGTGCCAGCAGTCAAGACAGCTCTGGAAACACCATATATTTT. Translating gives CASSQDSSGNTIYF.

This clonotype was picked up a small number of times. V usage is TRBV20-1 and J usage is TRBJ2-5, with D possibly being TRBD1 (5 bases). Germline CDR1 DFQATT, CDR2 SNEGSKA (reference sequence). This CDR3 contains 15 residues. The V gene lost 5 bases and the J gene lost 5 bases, with 21 bases spanning the gap. Here the CDR3 DNA reads TGCAGTGCTTACGATCCGGTGAGACAGTCGGAGACCCAGTACTTC. It codes for CSAYDPVRQSETQYF.

Many counts were recorded for this clonotype. This chain joins TRBV7-9 and TRBJ1-1, with D hard to call. Trimming took 1 base from V and 8 from J, leaving 14 bases between them. Germline V CDR1 and CDR2: SEHNR, FQNEAQ (reference sequence). The length of the CDR3 is 14 residues. The CDR3 is CASSLGRPLGEAFF. In nucleotides, the CDR3 is TGTGCCAGCAGCTTAGGGCGACCGCTCGGGGAAGCTTTCTTT.

This clonotype showed up just a few times. This chain connects TRBV7-2 to TRBJ2-2, with TRBD2 as a possible D gene (5 bases). The CDR3 sequence is 15 residues long. The germline V gene has CDR1 SGHTA and CDR2 FQGNSA. V gave up 6 bases and J gave up 7 bases, with 18 bases separating them. The CDR3 region is CASSTREVLRGELFF. The CDR3 DNA follows: TGTGCCAGCAGTACTCGGGAAGTCCTTCGCGGGGAGCTGTTTTTT.

This clonotype has a count of ten or more. The rearrangement links TRBV5-1 to TRBJ2-3; D is possibly TRBD1 (5 bases). The CDR3 consists of 16 residues. Germline CDR1 is SGHRS and CDR2 is YFSETQ. V lost 0 bases, J lost 4 bases, and 15 bases lay in between. The CDR3 sequence is CASSLAGRVGADTQYF. As DNA, the CDR3 is TGCGCCAGCAGCTTGGCGGGCAGGGTCGGTGCAGATACGCAGTATTTT.

This clonotype was found many times. The V gene is TRBV6-1, the J gene TRBJ2-1, with TRBD2 identical over 13 bases. The CDR3 runs 15 residues. Germline values: CDR1 MNHNS, CDR2 SASEGT. J was trimmed by 9 bases and V by 5 bases; bases with no gene match: 7. The CDR3 DNA reads TGTGCCAGCAGTCAACTAGCGGGAGGGTTCGGTGAGCAGTTCTTC. It is translated as CASSQLAGGFGEQFF.

This chain links TRBV3-1 with TRBJ1-6; no reliable D call. Deletions cut 0 bases from V and 10 bases from J, with 13 bases between. Germline V gene lookup returns CDR1 LGHDT and CDR2 YNNKEL (reference sequence). CDR3 length equals 15 residues. The CDR3 is CASSQDNSPRSPLHF. CDR3 bases: TGTGCCAGCAGCCAAGATAACAGCCCAAGGTCACCCCTCCACTTT.

In this sample, this clonotype turned up many times. J is TRBJ1-4 and V is TRBV12-3 or TRBV12-4, with a weak D call TRBD1 (5 bases). The CDR3 loop spans 13 amino acids. V lost 5 bases to trimming and J lost 6 bases, with 10 bases between them. The CDR3 DNA is TGTGCCAGCAGTGAAGGGGTCTATGAAAAACTGTTTTTT. Its translation: CASSEGVYEKLFF.

The CDR3 DNA follows: TGTGCCAGCAGCGACCCCGACGCGCGACTAGCCAAAAACATTCAGTACTTC. It yields the protein CASSDPDARLAKNIQYF. The genes are TRBV13 and TRBJ2-4; D is undetermined. Trimming removed 5 bases at V and 0 bases at J, with 17 bases between. The CDR3 runs 17 residues. CDR1 and CDR2 (germline): PRHDT, FYEKMQ (reference sequence).

This clonotype was counted at least ten times. This chain links TRBV12-3 or TRBV12-4 with TRBJ2-3; D possibly corresponds to TRBD1 (6 bases). V was shortened by 1 base and J by 0 bases, with 11 bases between the two germline ends. The CDR3 is 16 amino acids. The CDR3 bases are TGTGCCAGCAGTTTAGGGACAGCCGCTAGCACAGATACGCAGTATTTT. This sequence encodes CASSLGTAASTDTQYF.

Ten or more counts support this clonotype. V gene TRBV29-1 combines with J gene TRBJ1-2, with TRBD1 identical over 7 bases. Trimming removed 7 bases from V and 6 bases from J; junction bases left unmatched: 11. This CDR3 has 13 residues. Per the germline V gene, CDR1 is SQVTM and CDR2 is ANQGSEA. CDR3 loop: CSALPGTEDGYTF. For the CDR3, the DNA is TGCAGCGCCCTCCCCGGGACAGAGGATGGCTACACCTTC. The full variable domain, completed using reference TRBV29-1 and TRBJ1-2, is SAVISQKPSRDICQRGTSLTIQCQVDSQVTMMFWYRQQPGQSLTLIATANQGSEATYESGFVIDKFPISRPNLTFSTLTVSNMSPEDSSIYLCSALPGTEDGYTFGSGTRLTVV.

This clonotype was recorded many times. J is TRBJ1-1 and V is TRBV7-9; unclear D gene. The V gene lost 3 bases and the J gene lost 7 bases, with 12 bases spanning the gap. The CDR3 is 13 residues long. Germline V CDR1 and CDR2: SEHNR, FQNEAQ (reference sequence). The CDR3 nucleotides are TGTGCCAGCAGCTTGTTCTTGGCAGGTGAAGCTTTCTTT. Translating gives CASSLFLAGEAFF.

This clonotype came up many times. J is TRBJ1-3 and V is TRBV5-1; D ambiguous. The V gene lost 0 bases and the J gene lost 4 bases, with 8 bases spanning the gap. Germline assignment: CDR1 SGHRS and CDR2 YFSETQ. The CDR3 sequence is 14 residues long. Here the CDR3 DNA reads TGCGCCAGCAGCTTGGACCCTGCGGGAAACACCATATATTTT. Its protein is CASSLDPAGNTIYF.